This T cell receptor beta chain emerged from a study of control samples from healthy donors and cancer patients. This clone was picked up one time. In germline, CDR1 is SGHAT, CDR2 FQNNGV. V lost 1 base and J 1 base, leaving 13 bases between the germline ends. This CDR3 contains 16 residues. This table comes from immunoSEQ multiplex PCR, and its TCRdb copy is limited to in-frame clones, with some not included. The sample holds fewer than 25,000 clones, about four fifths seen once. This TCR was sampled from a man older than 75 with head and neck cancer. J is TRBJ1-2 and V is TRBV11-2; D gene unclear. Source material: PBMCs. CDR3 sequence: CASSLGLGRDNYGYTF. Written as DNA, the CDR3 is TGTGCCAGCAGCTTAGGCCTCGGGAGGGATAACTATGGCTACACCTTC.